This T cell receptor beta chain was sequenced during a study of blood T cell repertoires in COVID-19. Allocation to cohorts depended on clinical history reported by the participants. Source study methods: Reference gene primers were amplified, and this amplification served to estimate nucleated cell counts. The method was immunoSEQ multiplex PCR; TCRdb's version includes in-frame clones alone and lacks a portion of them. The V and J calls and clone size come from that table; D and trimming were worked out from the DNA. Here the sample spans about 270,000 clones, about 90% being singletons. The germline gives CDR1 LNHDA, CDR2 SQIVND (reference sequence). J lost 5 bases, V lost 7 bases, and 6 bases had no gene match. The CDR3 has 14 amino acids.

Sequencing was done on a sample of PBMCs or T cells enriched from blood (not recorded which). This TCR came from a woman in her 30s with acute COVID-19. The gene calls are TRBV19 and TRBJ2-2, with 8 bases identical to TRBD1. The CDR3 reads CASTQTGVTGELFF. DNA for the CDR3: TGTGCCAGTACGCAGACAGGGGTTACCGGGGAGCTGTTTTTT. Complete variable domain (other parts from reference TRBV19 and TRBJ2-2): DGGITQSPKYLFRKEGQNVTLSCEQNLNHDAMYWYRQDPGQGLRLIYYSQIVNDFQKGDIAEGYSVSREKKESFPLTVTSAQKNPTAFYLCASTQTGVTGELFFGEGSRLTVL.